This T cell receptor (beta chain) was captured by sequencing in a study of blood T cell repertoires in COVID-19. Study in general: PBMCs, B-cell-depleted T cells, or T cells were the source of the cDNA or gDNA that made up the material.

Original data processing: Amplification of reference gene primers provided the estimated nucleated cell counts. The data were produced by immunoSEQ multiplex PCR, yet TCRdb's version contains in-frame clones alone and is incomplete. The DNA was the basis for D and trimming; V, J and clone size are from that table. Of 100,000 to 150,000 clones detected, about 88% appear once; the ten largest clones hold 0.95% to 1.5%. The J segment lost 0 bases and the V segment lost 0 bases, leaving 4 bases of the junction unmatched. The V gene's germline CDR1 is SGDLS and CDR2 YYNGEE. This CDR3 is 17 amino acids long.

The sequenced material came from peripheral blood. The receptor's source is a woman over 75 with acute or convalescent COVID-19. The V call is TRBV9, the J call TRBJ2-5; 11 bases agree with TRBD1. This CDR3 is CASSVGGTGGYQETQYF. CDR3 DNA sequence: TGTGCCAGCAGCGTAGGCGGGACAGGGGGGTACCAAGAGACCCAGTACTTC.